The clone carrying this T cell receptor beta chain was detected only once. Its specificity is unknown. The RNA input was about 0.5 to 1 ug, and it was reverse transcribed with random hexamers. TCRdb fed the immunoSEQ multiplex PCR reads into MiXCR, producing one record per CDR3 protein. The table shows over 150,000 distinct CDR3 sequences, with 85% to 95% occurring only once. Germline V gene sequence: CDR1 GTSNPN, CDR2 SVGIG (reference sequence). Deletions cut 0 bases from V and 1 base from J, with 13 bases between. The CDR3 sequence is 15 residues long. These data are taken from a study of CD8 T cells in Susac syndrome. Whole-study results and caveats: The CD4+ T cell repertoires, which came from Susac syndrome patients, showed no sign of clonal expansion.

The receptor comes from a human donor with Susac syndrome. The chain joins TRBV30 to TRBJ2-7, with a tentative D call TRBD2 (6 bases). The specimen was CD4+ T cells from PBMCs. The DNA for the CDR3 is TGTGCCTGGAGTGTACCGACGGGACTTTCCTACGAGCAGTACTTC. Its protein is CAWSVPTGLSYEQYF.